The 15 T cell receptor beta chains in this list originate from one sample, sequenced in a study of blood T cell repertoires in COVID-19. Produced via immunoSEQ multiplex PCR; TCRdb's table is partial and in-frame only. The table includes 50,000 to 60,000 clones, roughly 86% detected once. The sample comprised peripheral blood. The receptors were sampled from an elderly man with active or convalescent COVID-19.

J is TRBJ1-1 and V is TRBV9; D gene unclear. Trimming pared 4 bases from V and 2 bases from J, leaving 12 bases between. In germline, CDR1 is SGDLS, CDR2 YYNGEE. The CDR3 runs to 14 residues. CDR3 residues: CASSSDGVNTEAFF. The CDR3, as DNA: TGTGCCAGCAGCTCAGACGGGGTAAACACTGAAGCTTTCTTT.

The CDR3, as DNA: TGTGCCAGAAGCTTGCCCTGTCCTACTAGCGGGAGAAACCAAGAGACCCAGTACTTC. Protein: CARSLPCPTSGRNQETQYF. The chain has TRBV5-3 and TRBJ2-5; 11 nucleotides agree with TRBD2. TRBV5-3 is labeled an ORF, and its function is uncertain. CDR3 size: 19 residues. J was trimmed by 0 bases and V by 1 base; bases with no gene match: 11.

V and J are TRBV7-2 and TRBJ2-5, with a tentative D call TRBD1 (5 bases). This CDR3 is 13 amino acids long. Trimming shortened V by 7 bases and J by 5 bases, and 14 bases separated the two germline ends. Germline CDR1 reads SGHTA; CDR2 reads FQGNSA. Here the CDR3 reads CASKSDTGETQYF. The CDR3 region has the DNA TGTGCCAGCAAATCGGACACGGGCGAGACCCAGTACTTC.

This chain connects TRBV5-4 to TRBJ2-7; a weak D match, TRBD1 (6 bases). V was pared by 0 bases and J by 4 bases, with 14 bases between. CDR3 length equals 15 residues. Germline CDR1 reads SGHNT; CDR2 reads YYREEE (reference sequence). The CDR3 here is CASSLDRASLYEQYF. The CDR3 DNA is TGTGCCAGCAGCTTGGACAGGGCCTCCTTATACGAGCAGTACTTC.

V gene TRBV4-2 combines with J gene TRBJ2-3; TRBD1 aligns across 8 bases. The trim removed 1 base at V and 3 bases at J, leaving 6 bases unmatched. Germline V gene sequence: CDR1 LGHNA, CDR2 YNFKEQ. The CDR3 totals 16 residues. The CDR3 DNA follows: TGTGCCAGCAGCCAAGGGCAGGGGGCCACAACAGATACGCAGTATTTT. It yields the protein CASSQGQGATTDTQYF.

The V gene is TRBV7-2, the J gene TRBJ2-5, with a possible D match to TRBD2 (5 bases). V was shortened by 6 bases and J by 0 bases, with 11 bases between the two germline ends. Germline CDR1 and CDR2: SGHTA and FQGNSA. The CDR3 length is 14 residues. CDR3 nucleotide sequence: TGTGCCAGCAGATACCCGGGATACCAAGAGACCCAGTACTTC. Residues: CASRYPGYQETQYF.

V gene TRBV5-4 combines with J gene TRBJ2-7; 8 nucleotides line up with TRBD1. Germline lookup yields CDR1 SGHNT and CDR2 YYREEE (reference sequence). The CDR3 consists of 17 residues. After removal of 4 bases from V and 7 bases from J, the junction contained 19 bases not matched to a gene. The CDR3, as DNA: TGTGCCAGCAGCCCAAGAAGAGACAGGGGTTTCTCGGGAGAGCAGTACTTC. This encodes CASSPRRDRGFSGEQYF.

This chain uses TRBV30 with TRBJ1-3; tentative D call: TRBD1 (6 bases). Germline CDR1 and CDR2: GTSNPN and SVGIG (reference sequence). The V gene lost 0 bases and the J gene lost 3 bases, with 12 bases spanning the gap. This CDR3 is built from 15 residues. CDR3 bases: TGTGCCTGGAGTGTAGGGGGTTCGGTTGGAAACACCATATATTTT. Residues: CAWSVGGSVGNTIYF.

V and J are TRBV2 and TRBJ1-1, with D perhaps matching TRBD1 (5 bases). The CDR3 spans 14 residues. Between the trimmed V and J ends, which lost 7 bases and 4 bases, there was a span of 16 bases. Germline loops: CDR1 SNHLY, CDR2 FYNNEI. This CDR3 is CASTLEGVITEAFF. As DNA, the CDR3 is TGTGCCAGCACACTGGAAGGGGTGATCACTGAAGCTTTCTTT.

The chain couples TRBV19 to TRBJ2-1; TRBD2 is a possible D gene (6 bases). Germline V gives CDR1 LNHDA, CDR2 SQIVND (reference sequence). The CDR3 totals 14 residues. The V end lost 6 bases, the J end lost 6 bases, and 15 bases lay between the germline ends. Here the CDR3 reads CASRTGDRFNEQFF. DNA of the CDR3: TGTGCCAGTAGAACGGGAGATAGGTTCAATGAGCAGTTCTTC.

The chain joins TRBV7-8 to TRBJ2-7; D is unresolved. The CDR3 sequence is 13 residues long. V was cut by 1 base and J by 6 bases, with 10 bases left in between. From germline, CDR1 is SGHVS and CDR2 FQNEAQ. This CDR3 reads CASSLEASSEQYF. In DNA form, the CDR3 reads TGTGCCAGCAGCTTAGAAGCGTCAAGCGAGCAGTACTTC.

The CDR3 sequence: CASSKNPSPSTDTQYF. In DNA form, the CDR3 reads TGTGCCAGCAGCAAAAATCCCAGTCCTAGCACAGATACGCAGTATTTT. This chain joins TRBV21-1 and TRBJ2-3; TRBD1 is the table's D call and was not checked against the DNA. TRBV21-1 is marked as a pseudogene. The CDR3 is 16 amino acids.

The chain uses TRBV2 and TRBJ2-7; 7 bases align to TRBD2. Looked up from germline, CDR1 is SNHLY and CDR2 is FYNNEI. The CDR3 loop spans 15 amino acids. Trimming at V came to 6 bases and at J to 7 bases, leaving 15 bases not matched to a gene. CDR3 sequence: CASRERDAGSQEQYF. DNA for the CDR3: TGTGCCAGCAGAGAGCGGGACGCCGGAAGTCAAGAGCAGTACTTC.

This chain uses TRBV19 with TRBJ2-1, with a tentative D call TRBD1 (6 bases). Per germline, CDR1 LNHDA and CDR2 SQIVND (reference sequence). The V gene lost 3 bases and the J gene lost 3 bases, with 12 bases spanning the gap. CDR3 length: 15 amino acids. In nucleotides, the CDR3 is TGTGCCAGTAGTATCTGGGCAGGGGACTACAATGAGCAGTTCTTC. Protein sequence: CASSIWAGDYNEQFF.

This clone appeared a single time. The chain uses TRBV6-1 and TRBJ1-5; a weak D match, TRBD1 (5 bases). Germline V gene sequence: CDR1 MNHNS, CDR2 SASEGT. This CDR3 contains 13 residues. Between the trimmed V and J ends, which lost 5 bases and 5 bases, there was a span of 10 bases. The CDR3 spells CASSLGGHQPQHF. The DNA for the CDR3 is TGTGCCAGCAGTTTGGGGGGTCATCAGCCCCAGCATTTT.